A single sample gave rise to the 23 T cell receptor beta chains below, sequenced in a study of blood T cell repertoires in COVID-19. The repertoire was sequenced with immunoSEQ multiplex PCR; TCRdb's copy has only in-frame clones and lacks some. The table lists about 250,000 clones, around 86% of them singletons. Sequencing used peripheral blood. Receptor source: a woman of 80 years or more with COVID-19, enrolled during active disease.

The chain carries TRBV7-8 and TRBJ1-4; D is unclear. The germline CDR1 and CDR2 sequences are SGHVS and FQNEAQ. The CDR3 is 12 residues long. Trimming took off 5 bases at V and 7 bases at J, with 8 bases between the two ends. The CDR3 region has the DNA TGTGCCAGCAGCCTTATCTCTGAAAAACTGTTTTTT. Translation: CASSLISEKLFF.

The J gene is TRBJ1-6, the V gene TRBV2, with D tentatively TRBD1 (5 bases). CDR3 length: 12 residues. CDR1 and CDR2 (germline): SNHLY, FYNNEI. Between the trimmed V and J ends, which lost 6 bases and 10 bases, there was a span of 10 bases. The CDR3 region has the DNA TGTGCCAGCAGGCGGGGGTTGTCACCCCTCCACTTT. Protein: CASRRGLSPLHF.

The genes are TRBV5-8 and TRBJ1-2; tentatively, D is TRBD1 (6 bases). The germline V gene has CDR1 SGHTS and CDR2 YDEGEE. The length of the CDR3 is 13 residues. Trimming removed 4 bases from V and 5 bases from J, with 12 bases in between. CDR3 residues: CASSEDSLYGYTF. DNA of the CDR3: TGTGCCAGCAGCGAGGACAGCTTGTATGGCTACACCTTC.

The chain employs TRBV3-1 (or the pseudogene TRBV3-2) and TRBJ2-1; tentatively, D is TRBD1 (6 bases). The germline gives CDR1 LGHDT, CDR2 YNNKEL (reference sequence). This CDR3 contains 17 residues. The V end was cut by 1 base, the J end by 0 bases, with 13 bases between. CDR3 protein: CASSQVKTGISYNEQFF. The CDR3 DNA is TGTGCCAGCAGCCAAGTCAAGACAGGAATCTCCTACAATGAGCAGTTCTTC.

This rearrangement joins TRBV28 to TRBJ2-2; 8 bases match TRBD2. The V gene end was trimmed by 6 bases and the J gene end by 0 bases; junction bases not matched to a gene: 6. This CDR3 is built from 16 residues. Germline V lookup: CDR1 MDHEN, CDR2 SYDVKM. Here the CDR3 reads CASSPGGGPNTGELFF. CDR3 DNA: TGTGCCAGCAGCCCGGGCGGGGGGCCGAACACCGGGGAGCTGTTTTTT.

Concerning this clone itself: Other DNA sequences of this sample code for an identical CDR3. This chain connects TRBV27 to TRBJ1-1, with no clear D. Trimming cost V 3 bases and J 5 bases, with 7 bases left between them. Germline V gives CDR1 MNHEY, CDR2 SMNVEV (reference sequence). The CDR3 extends over 12 amino acids. Here the CDR3 reads CASSFLGTEAFF. CDR3 in DNA: TGTGCCAGCAGTTTTCTAGGTACTGAAGCTTTCTTT.

This chain links TRBV7-8 with TRBJ1-1; no clear D. Germline CDR1 is SGHVS and CDR2 is FQNEAQ. The CDR3 contains 13 residues. V was shortened by 1 base and J by 1 base, with 4 bases between the two germline ends. The CDR3 loop is CASSLVQNTEAFF. For the CDR3, the DNA is TGTGCCAGCAGCTTAGTCCAGAACACTGAAGCTTTCTTT.

This clone was found once. In nucleotides, the CDR3 is TGTGCCAGCAAGGTTTCCAGGGGTTCCGGGGAGCTGTTTTTT. It is translated as CASKVSRGSGELFF. This chain connects TRBV6-5 to TRBJ2-2, with a possible D match to TRBD1 (6 bases). V lost 7 bases and J lost 6, with 15 bases in between. Germline V CDR1 and CDR2: MNHEY, SVGAGI. CDR3 length: 14 residues.

The rearrangement joins TRBV3-1 (or the pseudogene TRBV3-2) to TRBJ1-1; D may be TRBD1 (5 bases). The germline gives CDR1 LGHDT, CDR2 YNNKEL (reference sequence). The CDR3 runs 15 residues. Trimming removed 3 bases from V and 5 bases from J, with 16 bases in between. CDR3 sequence: CASSHTTGGTTEAFF. The CDR3 nucleotides are TGTGCCAGCAGCCATACTACCGGGGGTACGACTGAAGCTTTCTTT.

The chain has TRBV21-1 and TRBJ1-2; the table names TRBD1, a call not compared with the DNA. TRBV21-1 is annotated as a pseudogene. This CDR3 region has 17 residues. CDR3 sequence reads: CASSKRGAGQGDLGYTF. The DNA of the CDR3 is TGTGCCAGCAGCAAACGGGGAGCGGGACAGGGTGATCTTGGCTACACCTTC.

The gene calls are TRBV5-1 and TRBJ2-3; 14 positions match TRBD2. Unmatched junction bases numbered 8, after V lost 3 bases and J lost 5 bases. Per germline, CDR1 SGHRS and CDR2 YFSETQ. This CDR3 is 17 amino acids long. The CDR3 here is CASSSRLAGGLKDTQYF. CDR3 in DNA: TGCGCCAGCAGCTCCAGACTAGCGGGGGGGCTAAAAGATACGCAGTATTTT.

This chain connects TRBV19 to TRBJ1-2; tentatively, D is TRBD1 (5 bases). V lost 3 bases to trimming and J lost 8 bases, with 7 bases between them. Germline-derived CDR1 and CDR2 are LNHDA and SQIVND (reference sequence). The length of the CDR3 is 11 residues. The CDR3 protein is CASSMGRGYTF. The CDR3 nucleotides are TGTGCCAGTAGTATGGGGCGCGGCTACACCTTC. The whole variable domain, remainder taken from reference TRBV19 and TRBJ1-2, is DGGITQSPKYLFRKEGQNVTLSCEQNLNHDAMYWYRQDPGQGLRLIYYSQIVNDFQKGDIAEGYSVSREKKESFPLTVTSAQKNPTAFYLCASSMGRGYTFGSGTRLTVV.

The gene calls are TRBV2 and TRBJ1-5; a weak D match, TRBD1 (6 bases). Trimming shortened V by 6 bases and J by 9 bases, and 9 bases separated the two germline ends. Germline assignment: CDR1 SNHLY and CDR2 FYNNEI. The CDR3 is 11 residues long. The CDR3, as DNA: TGTGCCAGCAGGGGGGCTGGGCCCCAGCATTTT. As protein: CASRGAGPQHF. Complete variable domain (other parts from reference TRBV2 and TRBJ1-5): EPEVTQTPSHQVTQMGQEVILRCVPISNHLYFYWYRQILGQKVEFLVSFYNNEISEKSEIFDDQFSVERPDGSNFTLKIRSTKLEDSAMYFCASRGAGPQHFGDGTRLSIL.

This rearrangement joins TRBV19 to TRBJ1-1, with TRBD1 as a possible D gene (5 bases). V was trimmed by 6 bases and J by 3 bases, leaving 17 bases between them. This CDR3 is built from 15 residues. The germline CDR1 and CDR2 sequences are LNHDA and SQIVND (reference sequence). CDR3 coding DNA: TGTGCCAGTAGCCTAGGGGTGAGAACGTACACTGAAGCTTTCTTT. This sequence encodes CASSLGVRTYTEAFF.

V is TRBV4-1 and J is TRBJ2-3; D perhaps matches TRBD1 (6 bases). CDR1 and CDR2 from the germline V gene are MGHRA and YSYEKL. V was shortened by 2 bases and J by 7 bases, with 19 bases between the two germline ends. The CDR3 length is 16 residues. The CDR3 DNA is TGCGCCAGCAGCCAAAGTGTCATGCAGGGGCCCTATACGCAGTATTTT. Protein product: CASSQSVMQGPYTQYF.

The chain has TRBV10-3 and TRBJ1-2, with D hard to call. Trimming cost V 4 bases and J 0 bases, with 9 bases left between them. Germline values: CDR1 ENHRY, CDR2 SYGVKD. There are 14 residues in the CDR3. The CDR3 sequence is CAISVTPANYGYTF. The CDR3 region has the DNA TGTGCCATCAGTGTTACACCTGCTAACTATGGCTACACCTTC.

The chain joins TRBV3-1 (or the pseudogene TRBV3-2) to TRBJ2-2, with TRBD1 identical over 11 bases. Germline V gives CDR1 LGHDT, CDR2 YNNKEL (reference sequence). With 3 bases clipped from V and 6 bases from J, the junction kept 3 bases outside the gene matches. This CDR3 region has 15 residues. CDR3: CASSHGDRGAGELFF. The CDR3 DNA follows: TGTGCCAGCAGCCACGGGGACAGGGGGGCCGGGGAGCTGTTTTTT.

In its sample, this clone was seen a few times. The rearrangement links TRBV18 to TRBJ1-2; 7 bases are a match to TRBD1. Trimming removed 2 bases from V and 2 bases from J; junction bases left unmatched: 11. This CDR3 contains 17 residues. CDR1 and CDR2 from the germline V gene are KGHSH and LQKENI. CDR3 loop: CASSPFDPGQTNYGYTF. CDR3 coding DNA: TGTGCCAGCTCACCATTCGACCCGGGACAGACGAACTATGGCTACACCTTC.

J is TRBJ2-5 and V is TRBV6-6, with D possibly matching TRBD1 (6 bases). The V and J ends lost 2 bases and 3 bases respectively, with 10 bases between them. This CDR3 is built from 14 residues. CDR1 and CDR2 (germline): MNHNY, SVGAGI (reference sequence). CDR3 nucleotide sequence: TGTGCCAGCAGTTACCCTGACAGGAAAGAGACCCAGTACTTC. Protein: CASSYPDRKETQYF.

V is TRBV5-1 and J is TRBJ2-1; D is ambiguous. CDR3 size: 16 residues. Germline values: CDR1 SGHRS, CDR2 YFSETQ. Trimming pared 6 bases from V and 2 bases from J, leaving 18 bases between. The CDR3 is CASTPFTSVTYNEQFF. CDR3 coding DNA: TGCGCCAGCACTCCTTTTACGTCGGTAACCTACAATGAGCAGTTCTTC.

This clone was counted only a few times. The chain combines TRBV19 with TRBJ1-5; TRBD1 agrees at 9 bases. The CDR3 extends over 14 amino acids. The germline V gene encodes CDR1 LNHDA and CDR2 SQIVND (reference sequence). V lost 7 bases and J lost 6; bases outside the gene matches: 7. CDR3 sequence: CASTRDRVGQPQHF. The CDR3 DNA reads TGTGCCAGTACCCGGGACAGGGTGGGTCAGCCCCAGCATTTT.

This rearrangement joins TRBV18 to TRBJ1-6, with TRBD1 matching 8 bases. The junction had 11 bases not matched to a gene; V was cut back by 6 bases and J by 10 bases. Germline values: CDR1 KGHSH, CDR2 LQKENI. The CDR3 has 15 amino acids. CDR3 protein: CASSPPGGVLSPLHF. The CDR3 DNA follows: TGTGCCAGCTCGCCGCCAGGGGGCGTTTTATCACCCCTCCACTTT.

The chain has TRBV3-1 (or the pseudogene TRBV3-2) and TRBJ1-1; D is uncertain. The CDR3 contains 15 residues. Germline V gene sequence: CDR1 LGHDT, CDR2 YNNKEL (reference sequence). V shed 4 bases and J shed 5 bases, with 17 bases lying between them. The CDR3 region has the DNA TGTGCCAGCAGCCCCCCGACGAGGGCGGCGACTGAAGCTTTCTTT. Translation gives CASSPPTRAATEAFF.